This TCR beta chain was sequenced during a study of CD8+CD57+ T cells in acquired aplastic anemia. Whole-study context: Mean DNA quantity obtained from sorted CD4+ and CD8+ cells was 2.5 to 4 ug. As sequenced from healthy donors, CD4+ cells averaged about 11 million reads. General study points: In common between the patients and the controls were more than 25 CD8+ CDR3 sequences.

Researchers used genomic DNA as the template to profile TCR beta VDJ and CDR3. Each CDR3 protein is one row after TCRdb ran MiXCR on the reads. The sample yields about 220,000 distinct CDR3 sequences, about a third seen once. The germline CDR1 and CDR2 sequences are SGHVS and FQNEAQ. V shed 0 bases and J shed 0 bases, with 15 bases lying between them. The CDR3 is made up of 18 amino acids. This clonotype was counted many times. Antigen unknown. The receptor was derived from a human donor in good health, serving as a control. This chain uses TRBV7-8 with TRBJ1-5; maybe TRBD1 (5 bases). Source material: sorted CD4+, CD8+, or CD8+CD57+ T cells (not recorded which) from PBMCs. The CDR3 sequence is CASSLAVTADYSNQPQHF. The CDR3 DNA reads TGTGCCAGCAGCTTAGCTGTGACAGCTGACTATAGCAATCAGCCCCAGCATTTT.